The source of this T cell receptor beta chain is a study of monozygotic twins with inflammatory bowel disease. Germline loops: CDR1 SGHRS, CDR2 YFSETQ. The CDR3 is made up of 11 amino acids. TCRdb reprocessed the 5' RACE reads; each CDR3 protein has one entry and no DNA is given. The table gives about 200,000 distinct CDR3 sequences; the top ten clones make up approximately 7.7% of it. The sequence was obtained from a human donor with ulcerative colitis or Crohn's disease, or a healthy co-twin of an affected twin (not recorded which). The chain carries TRBV5-1 and TRBJ2-3. The sequencing sample was made of blood. This CDR3 reads CASSSGYTQYF.